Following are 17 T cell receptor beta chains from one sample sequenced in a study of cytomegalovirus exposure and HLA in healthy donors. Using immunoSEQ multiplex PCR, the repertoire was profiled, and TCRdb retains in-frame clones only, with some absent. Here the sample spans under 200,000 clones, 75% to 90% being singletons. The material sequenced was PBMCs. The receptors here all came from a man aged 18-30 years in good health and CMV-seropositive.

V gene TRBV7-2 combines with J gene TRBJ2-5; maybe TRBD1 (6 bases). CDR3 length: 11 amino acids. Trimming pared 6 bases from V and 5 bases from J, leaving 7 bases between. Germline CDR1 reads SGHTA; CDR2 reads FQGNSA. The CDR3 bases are TGTGCCAGCAGACAGGGCGAGACCCAGTACTTC. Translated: CASRQGETQYF. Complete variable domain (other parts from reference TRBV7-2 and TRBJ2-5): GAGVSQSPSNKVTEKGKDVELRCDPISGHTALYWYRQSLGQGLEFLIYFQGNSAPDKSGLPSDRFSAERTGGSVSTLTIQRTQQEDSAVYLCASRQGETQYFGPGTRLLVL.

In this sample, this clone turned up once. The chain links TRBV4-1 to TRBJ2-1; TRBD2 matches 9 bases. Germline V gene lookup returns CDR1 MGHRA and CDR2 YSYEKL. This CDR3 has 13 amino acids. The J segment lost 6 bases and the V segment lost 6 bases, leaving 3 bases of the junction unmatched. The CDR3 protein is CASRPSGANEQFF. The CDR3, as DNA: TGCGCCAGCAGGCCTAGCGGGGCCAATGAGCAGTTCTTC.

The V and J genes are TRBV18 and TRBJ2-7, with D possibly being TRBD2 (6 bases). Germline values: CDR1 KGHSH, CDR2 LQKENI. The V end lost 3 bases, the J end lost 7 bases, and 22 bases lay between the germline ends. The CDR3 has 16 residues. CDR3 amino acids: CASSPKLSGLSMEQYF. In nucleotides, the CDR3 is TGTGCCAGCTCACCGAAACTTAGCGGTCTGTCTATGGAGCAGTACTTC.

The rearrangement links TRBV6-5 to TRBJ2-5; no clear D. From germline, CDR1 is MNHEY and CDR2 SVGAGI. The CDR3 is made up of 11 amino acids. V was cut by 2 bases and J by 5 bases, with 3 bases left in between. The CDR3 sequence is CASSYLETQYF. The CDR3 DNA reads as TGTGCCAGCAGTTACCTCGAGACCCAGTACTTC.

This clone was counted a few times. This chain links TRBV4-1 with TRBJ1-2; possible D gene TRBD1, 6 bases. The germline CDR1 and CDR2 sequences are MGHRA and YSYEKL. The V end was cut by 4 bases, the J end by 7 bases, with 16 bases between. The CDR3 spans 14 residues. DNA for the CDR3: TGCGCCAGCAGCCCGCACAGGGACACCCTTGGCTACACCTTC. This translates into CASSPHRDTLGYTF.

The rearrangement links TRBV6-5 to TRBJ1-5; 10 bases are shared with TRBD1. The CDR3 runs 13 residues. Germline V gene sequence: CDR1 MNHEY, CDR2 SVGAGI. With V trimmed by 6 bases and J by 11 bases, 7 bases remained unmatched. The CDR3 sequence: CASRRTGGVAQHF. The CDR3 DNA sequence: TGTGCCAGCAGACGGACAGGGGGTGTGGCCCAGCATTTT.

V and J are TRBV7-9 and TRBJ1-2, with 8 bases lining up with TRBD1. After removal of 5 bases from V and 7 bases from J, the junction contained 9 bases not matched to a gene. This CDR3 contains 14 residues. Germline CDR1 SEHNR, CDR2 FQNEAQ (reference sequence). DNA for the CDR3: TGTGCCAGCAGCGCACTGACAGGGGCGCGTGGCTACACCTTC. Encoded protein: CASSALTGARGYTF.

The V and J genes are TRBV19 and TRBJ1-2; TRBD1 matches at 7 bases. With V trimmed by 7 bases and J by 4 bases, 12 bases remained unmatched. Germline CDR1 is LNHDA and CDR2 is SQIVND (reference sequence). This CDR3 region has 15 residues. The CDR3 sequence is CASKHGQEGLYGYTF. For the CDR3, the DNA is TGTGCCAGTAAACACGGACAGGAGGGGCTCTATGGCTACACCTTC.

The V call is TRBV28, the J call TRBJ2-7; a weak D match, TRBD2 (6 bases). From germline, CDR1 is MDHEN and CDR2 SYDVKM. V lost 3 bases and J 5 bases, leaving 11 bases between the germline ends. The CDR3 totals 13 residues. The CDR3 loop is CASSFSWGDEQYF. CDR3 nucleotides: TGTGCCAGCAGTTTCTCGTGGGGGGACGAGCAGTACTTC.

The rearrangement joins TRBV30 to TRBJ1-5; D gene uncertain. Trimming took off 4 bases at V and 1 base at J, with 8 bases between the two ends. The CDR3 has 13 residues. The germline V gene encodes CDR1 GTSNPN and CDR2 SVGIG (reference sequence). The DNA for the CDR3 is TGTGCCTGGAACGCGGGAAGCAATCAGCCCCAGCATTTT. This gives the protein CAWNAGSNQPQHF.

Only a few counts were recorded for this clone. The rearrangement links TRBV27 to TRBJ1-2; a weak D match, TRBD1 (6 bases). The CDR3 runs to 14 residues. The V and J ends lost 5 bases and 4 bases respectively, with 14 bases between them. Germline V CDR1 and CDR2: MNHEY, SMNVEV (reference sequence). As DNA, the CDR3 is TGTGCCAGCAGTCCGATACAGGGTGCCTATGGCTACACCTTC. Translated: CASSPIQGAYGYTF.

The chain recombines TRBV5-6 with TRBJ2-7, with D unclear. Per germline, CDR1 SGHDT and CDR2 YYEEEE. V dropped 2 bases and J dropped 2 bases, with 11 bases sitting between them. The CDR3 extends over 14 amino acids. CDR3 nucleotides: TGTGCCAGCAGCTTTCGGAGCCGTGCCTACGAGCAGTACTTC. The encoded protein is CASSFRSRAYEQYF.

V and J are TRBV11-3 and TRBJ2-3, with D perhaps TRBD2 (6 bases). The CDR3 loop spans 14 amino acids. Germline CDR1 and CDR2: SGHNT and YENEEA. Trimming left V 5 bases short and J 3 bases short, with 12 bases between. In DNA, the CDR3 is TGTGCCAGCAGCGGGACGGGAGCAACAGATACGCAGTATTTT. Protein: CASSGTGATDTQYF.

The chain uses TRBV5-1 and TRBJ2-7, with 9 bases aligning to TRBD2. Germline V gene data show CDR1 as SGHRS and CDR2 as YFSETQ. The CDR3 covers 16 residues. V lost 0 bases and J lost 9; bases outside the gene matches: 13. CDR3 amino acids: CASSLASRTSEHPQYF. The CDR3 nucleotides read TGCGCCAGCAGCTTGGCCTCGCGGACTAGCGAACACCCGCAGTACTTC.

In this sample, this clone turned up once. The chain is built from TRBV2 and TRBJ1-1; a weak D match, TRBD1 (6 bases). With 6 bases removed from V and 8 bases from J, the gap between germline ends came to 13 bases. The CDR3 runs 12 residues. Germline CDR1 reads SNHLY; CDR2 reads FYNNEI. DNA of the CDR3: TGTGCCAGCAGCCCGCGAAGGGGGGAAGCTTTCTTT. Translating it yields CASSPRRGEAFF. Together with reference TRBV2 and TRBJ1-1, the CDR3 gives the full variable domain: EPEVTQTPSHQVTQMGQEVILRCVPISNHLYFYWYRQILGQKVEFLVSFYNNEISEKSEIFDDQFSVERPDGSNFTLKIRSTKLEDSAMYFCASSPRRGEAFFGQGTRLTVV.

The DNA for the CDR3 is TGCGCCAGCAGCTTTAACGCGGGAGGGCTGGAGACCCAGTACTTC. Translation gives CASSFNAGGLETQYF. The gene calls are TRBV5-1 and TRBJ2-5; TRBD2 aligns across 9 bases. The CDR3 has 15 residues. The junction had 7 bases not matched to a gene; V was cut back by 2 bases and J by 5 bases. CDR1 SGHRS and CDR2 YFSETQ come from the germline V gene.

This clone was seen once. CDR3 sequence: CASSPTVDWDSGTTSAVNEQFF. Here the CDR3 DNA reads TGTGCCAGCAGCCCCACCGTCGACTGGGACTCCGGGACTACTTCAGCGGTCAATGAGCAGTTCTTC. The V gene is TRBV7-3, the J gene TRBJ2-1, with 7 bases that match TRBD2. With V trimmed by 5 bases and J by 6 bases, 31 bases remained unmatched. The CDR3 contains 22 residues. Germline lookup yields CDR1 SGHTA and CDR2 FQGTGA.